The clone carrying this TCR beta chain was recorded a few times. This sample stems from a study of T-cell reconstitution after alpha-beta-depleted transplantation in children. Researchers prepared the TCRbeta library using unique molecular identifiers, the study reports. Each CDR3 protein gets one entry after TCRdb re-called the PCR reads with MiXCR. The table lists about 460,000 distinct CDR3 sequences, around 12% of them singletons. Per the germline V gene, CDR1 is SGHAT and CDR2 is FQNNGV. This CDR3 region has 17 residues. V lost 0 bases to trimming and J lost 2 bases, with 13 bases between them. Sample: PBMCs from the stem cell graft donor, taken from the stem cell graft. J is TRBJ2-2 and V is TRBV11-2, with a weak D call TRBD2 (5 bases). The sequence was obtained from a human donor who donated a stem cell graft to a child with combined immunodeficiency. The CDR3 sequence: CASSLESGILNTGELFF. The DNA of the CDR3 is TGTGCCAGCAGCTTAGAATCGGGAATATTAAACACCGGGGAGCTGTTTTTT.